One and the same sample provided the 6 T cell receptor beta chains below, sequenced in a study of blood T cell repertoires in COVID-19. The protocol was immunoSEQ multiplex PCR, while the TCRdb copy is restricted to in-frame clones and leaves out a portion. The data show more than 200,000 clones, with about nine tenths seen just once and less than 3.5% held by the top ten. The material sequenced was peripheral blood. These receptors were obtained from a woman aged 55-75 years with acute or convalescent COVID-19.

The rearrangement links TRBV2 to TRBJ2-3; 8 positions agree with TRBD2. The ends lost 1 base at V and 3 bases at J; junction bases unmatched: 9. Looked up from germline, CDR1 is SNHLY and CDR2 is FYNNEI. The CDR3 has 17 residues. CDR3 sequence (DNA): TGTGCCAGCAGTGAAGGCCCGACTAGCGTTGATACAGATACGCAGTATTTT. Amino acids: CASSEGPTSVDTDTQYF.

This clone was observed a few times. The V call is TRBV4-1, the J call TRBJ2-2, with a weak D call TRBD1 (6 bases). The CDR3 has 17 amino acids. V lost 1 base and J 2 bases, leaving 14 bases between the germline ends. Germline V gene data show CDR1 as MGHRA and CDR2 as YSYEKL. In DNA, the CDR3 is TGCGCCAGCAGCCAAGCCGGGCGGACAGCCAACACCGGGGAGCTGTTTTTT. This codes for CASSQAGRTANTGELFF.

V gene TRBV2 combines with J gene TRBJ2-3, with 7 positions matching TRBD1. V lost 6 bases to trimming and J lost 4 bases; unmatched junction nucleotides: 10. Germline loops: CDR1 SNHLY, CDR2 FYNNEI. CDR3 length: 15 amino acids. CDR3 DNA: TGTGCCAGCAGAATTGACAGGGTGTTGGCAGATACGCAGTATTTT. Residues: CASRIDRVLADTQYF.

The rearrangement links TRBV7-9 to TRBJ1-6, with D perhaps matching TRBD1 (5 bases). Germline V gene sequence: CDR1 SEHNR, CDR2 FQNEAQ (reference sequence). V dropped 3 bases and J dropped 0 bases, with 12 bases sitting between them. The CDR3 sequence is 17 residues long. DNA for the CDR3: TGTGCCAGCAGCTTCGGTGGGGCGAGCTCCTATAATTCACCCCTCCACTTT. Its translation is CASSFGGASSYNSPLHF.

This clone appeared once. The chain joins TRBV7-2 to TRBJ2-1, with a possible D match to TRBD1 (6 bases). The germline gives CDR1 SGHTA, CDR2 FQGNSA. The V gene lost 1 base and the J gene lost 2 bases, with 12 bases spanning the gap. CDR3 length equals 16 residues. The CDR3 sequence: CASSLDGTTTYNEQFF. CDR3 DNA sequence: TGTGCCAGCAGCTTAGATGGGACAACCACCTACAATGAGCAGTTCTTC.

J is TRBJ1-1 and V is TRBV2; 7 nucleotides match TRBD1. V lost 6 bases to trimming and J lost 5 bases; unmatched junction nucleotides: 6. The CDR3 loop spans 13 amino acids. Germline V lookup: CDR1 SNHLY, CDR2 FYNNEI. Written as DNA, the CDR3 is TGTGCCAGCAGCCCAGACAGGGCTACTGAAGCTTTCTTT. It specifies CASSPDRATEAFF.